Shown below are 31 T cell receptor beta chains from a single sample sequenced in a study of blood T cell repertoires in COVID-19 (dated by TCRdb to the early 2020s). Libraries came from the immunoSEQ multiplex PCR assay. TCRdb provides this immuneACCESS table in a form limited to in-frame rearrangements. Some clones are lacking; in checked studies, under half of them reflect an unresolved V gene, and why the rest are absent is not known. Across this sample there are approximately 220,000 clones, with around four fifths seen only once. Roughly 2.7% of the sample goes to the ten largest clones. What was sequenced was peripheral blood. Receptors originate from a woman aged 40 to 49 with active or convalescent COVID-19.

The chain carries TRBV27 and TRBJ1-5; no clear D. Germline lookup yields CDR1 MNHEY and CDR2 SMNVEV (reference sequence). This CDR3 is built from 14 residues. V dropped 5 bases and J dropped 5 bases, with 13 bases sitting between them. For the CDR3, the DNA is TGTGCCAGCAGTCCTCGGTTTGTCCATCAGCCCCAGCATTTT. Translated, it gives CASSPRFVHQPQHF.

The CDR3 protein is CASSPPLQGAGGNTIYF. The CDR3 DNA is TGTGCCAGCAGCCCTCCCTTACAGGGGGCGGGAGGAAACACCATATATTTT. V gene TRBV4-2 combines with J gene TRBJ1-3; the match to TRBD1 covers 9 bases. The junction had 11 bases not matched to a gene; V was cut back by 4 bases and J by 4 bases. CDR1 LGHNA and CDR2 YNFKEQ come from the germline V gene. The CDR3 totals 17 residues.

The chain employs TRBV19 and TRBJ2-1; 7 bases match TRBD2. V shed 4 bases and J 0 bases; nucleotides not matched to a gene: 3. Germline V gene data show CDR1 as LNHDA and CDR2 as SQIVND (reference sequence). The CDR3 extends over 15 amino acids. CDR3 amino acids: CASSTRGGSYNEQFF. As DNA, the CDR3 is TGTGCCAGTAGTACTCGCGGGGGCTCCTACAATGAGCAGTTCTTC.

The chain couples TRBV6-2 or TRBV6-3 to TRBJ2-1; 12 bases are shared with TRBD2. V dropped 5 bases and J dropped 5; count of bases not matched to a gene: 7. The germline V gene encodes CDR1 MNHEY and CDR2 SVGEGT. The CDR3 loop spans 16 amino acids. The CDR3 DNA is TGTGCCAGCAGTCGCAGACTAGCGGGGGCCAACAATGAGCAGTTCTTC. It specifies CASSRRLAGANNEQFF.

V and J are TRBV27 and TRBJ1-2, with 11 bases aligning to TRBD1. The CDR3 runs 14 residues. Germline V gene lookup returns CDR1 MNHEY and CDR2 SMNVEV (reference sequence). Losses at the gene ends were 6 bases for V and 5 bases for J; bases not matched to a gene: 5. CDR3 sequence: CASRPGQGGYGYTF. CDR3 nucleotides: TGTGCCAGCAGACCGGGACAGGGGGGGTATGGCTACACCTTC.

The V call is TRBV7-2, the J call TRBJ2-5, with 8 bases that match TRBD1. After removal of 4 bases from V and 4 bases from J, the junction contained 8 bases not matched to a gene. This CDR3 spans 15 amino acids. Germline values: CDR1 SGHTA, CDR2 FQGNSA. The CDR3 DNA reads TGTGCCAGCAGCTACGCAGGGGGCGTGGGAGAGACCCAGTACTTC. Translation: CASSYAGGVGETQYF.

This chain joins TRBV24-1 and TRBJ1-2; maybe TRBD1 (5 bases). Deletions cut 7 bases from V and 2 bases from J, with 10 bases between. CDR1 is KGHDR, CDR2 SFDVKD, per germline. The CDR3 loop spans 13 amino acids. The CDR3: CATRNDSNYGYTF. The CDR3 DNA follows: TGTGCCACCAGGAATGACAGCAACTATGGCTACACCTTC.

This chain joins TRBV6-1 and TRBJ1-5; no definite D call. The CDR3 length is 15 residues. Between the trimmed V and J ends, which lost 2 bases and 0 bases, there was a span of 8 bases. Germline assignment: CDR1 MNHNS and CDR2 SASEGT. CDR3 protein: CASSERRYSNQPQHF. The DNA for the CDR3 is TGTGCCAGCAGTGAAAGGAGATATAGCAATCAGCCCCAGCATTTT.

This rearrangement joins TRBV24-1 to TRBJ2-1; the match to TRBD1 covers 9 bases. From germline, CDR1 is KGHDR and CDR2 SFDVKD. The CDR3 contains 15 residues. The ends lost 5 bases at V and 7 bases at J; junction bases unmatched: 8. The CDR3 DNA sequence: TGTGCCACCAGTGTATTCGGGACAGGGAGGAATGAGCAGTTCTTC. Its translation is CATSVFGTGRNEQFF.

This chain uses TRBV19 with TRBJ2-6; a possible D gene is TRBD2 (6 bases). The germline V gene encodes CDR1 LNHDA and CDR2 SQIVND (reference sequence). V lost 1 base, J lost 2 bases, and 15 bases lay in between. The CDR3 consists of 18 residues. The CDR3 DNA reads TGTGCCAGTAGTATAGTGGGGGGAGTTAGCACTGGGGCCAACGTCCTGACTTTC. Its translation is CASSIVGGVSTGANVLTF. The full variable domain, its missing parts supplied by reference TRBV19 and TRBJ2-6, is DGGITQSPKYLFRKEGQNVTLSCEQNLNHDAMYWYRQDPGQGLRLIYYSQIVNDFQKGDIAEGYSVSREKKESFPLTVTSAQKNPTAFYLCASSIVGGVSTGANVLTFGAGSRLTVL.

This rearrangement joins TRBV24-1 to TRBJ2-2, with 10 positions matching TRBD1. V shed 3 bases, J shed 3 bases, and the junction held 6 bases outside the gene matches. Germline CDR1 reads KGHDR; CDR2 reads SFDVKD. The length of the CDR3 is 17 residues. This chain's CDR3 is CATSDPRTGGDTGELFF. In DNA, the CDR3 is TGTGCCACCAGTGATCCTCGGACAGGGGGAGACACCGGGGAGCTGTTTTTT.

This clone turned up a few times. This sequence joins TRBV4-1 and TRBJ1-6; 7 nucleotides line up with TRBD1. The germline CDR1 and CDR2 sequences are MGHRA and YSYEKL. This CDR3 is 15 amino acids long. Trimming cost V 4 bases and J 10 bases; bases outside gene matches: 10. The DNA for the CDR3 is TGCGCCAGCAGCCCACAGGGGCAGGGTAGCTCACCCCTCCACTTT. Protein: CASSPQGQGSSPLHF.

In its sample, this clone was seen once. J is TRBJ2-7 and V is TRBV3-1 (or the pseudogene TRBV3-2), with D possibly TRBD1 on 6 matching bases. The germline V gene encodes CDR1 LGHDT and CDR2 YNNKEL (reference sequence). V shed 10 bases and J shed 0 bases, with 10 bases lying between them. This CDR3 is built from 12 residues. CDR3 DNA: TGTGCCACCTCAGGGGACTCCTACGAGCAGTACTTC. As protein: CATSGDSYEQYF.

This clone was observed a few times. This sample also contains other DNA sequences that code for the same CDR3. V and J are TRBV7-2 and TRBJ1-3, with unresolved D. CDR1 is SGHTA, CDR2 FQGNSA, per germline. The V gene lost 2 bases and the J gene lost 1 base, with 6 bases spanning the gap. This CDR3 comprises 14 residues. CDR3 in DNA: TGTGCCAGCAGCTTATCTGTTTCTGGAAACACCATATATTTT. Translated: CASSLSVSGNTIYF.

The chain is built from TRBV7-3 and TRBJ2-3; D may be TRBD2 (6 bases). The germline gives CDR1 SGHTA, CDR2 FQGTGA. The CDR3 covers 13 residues. Between the trimmed V and J ends, which lost 6 bases and 4 bases, there was a span of 11 bases. The CDR3 loop reads CASSSRLADTQYF. In DNA, the CDR3 is TGTGCCAGCAGTTCGCGACTAGCAGATACGCAGTATTTT.

The chain employs TRBV18 and TRBJ2-1; perhaps TRBD2 as D (5 bases). Germline V CDR1 and CDR2: KGHSH, LQKENI. The V gene lost 1 base and the J gene lost 8 bases, with 18 bases spanning the gap. The CDR3 covers 16 residues. CDR3 amino acids: CASSPLWTGQEDEQFF. The CDR3, as DNA: TGTGCCAGCTCACCACTCTGGACTGGGCAGGAGGATGAGCAGTTCTTC.

About this clone itself: In the same sample, other DNA sequences code for this CDR3. The chain combines TRBV5-1 with TRBJ1-2; D gene uncertain. There are 14 residues in the CDR3. Between the trimmed V and J ends, which lost 0 bases and 1 base, there was a span of 7 bases. Germline CDR1 is SGHRS and CDR2 is YFSETQ. The CDR3 DNA is TGCGCCAGCAGCTTGGTCGGAGATAACTATGGCTACACCTTC. This codes for CASSLVGDNYGYTF. The full variable domain, completed using reference TRBV5-1 and TRBJ1-2, is KAGVTQTPRYLIKTRGQQVTLSCSPISGHRSVSWYQQTPGQGLQFLFEYFSETQRNKGNFPGRFSGRQFSNSRSEMNVSTLELGDSALYLCASSLVGDNYGYTFGSGTRLTVV.

This rearrangement joins TRBV3-1 (or the pseudogene TRBV3-2) to TRBJ2-2; D possibly corresponds to TRBD1 (7 bases). The V end was cut by 0 bases, the J end by 4 bases, with 18 bases between. Looked up from germline, CDR1 is LGHDT and CDR2 is YNNKEL (reference sequence). The CDR3 totals 18 residues. The CDR3 is CASSQDAGTVRFTGELFF. DNA of the CDR3: TGTGCCAGCAGCCAAGATGCGGGGACAGTGAGATTCACCGGGGAGCTGTTTTTT.

The chain links TRBV5-1 to TRBJ2-7, with 10 bases matching TRBD2. Trimming cost V 0 bases and J 3 bases; bases outside gene matches: 0. CDR1 and CDR2 from the germline V gene are SGHRS and YFSETQ. CDR3 length: 14 residues. The CDR3 here is CASSLGTSGYEQYF. Here the CDR3 DNA reads TGCGCCAGCAGCTTGGGGACTAGCGGCTACGAGCAGTACTTC.

CDR3 residues: CASRPQTGGEPQHF. DNA of the CDR3: TGTGCCAGCCGTCCCCAGACAGGGGGCGAGCCCCAGCATTTT. The chain employs TRBV27 and TRBJ1-5, with 10 bases fitting TRBD1. The CDR3 runs 14 residues. The trim removed 8 bases at V and 8 bases at J, leaving 9 bases unmatched. CDR1 and CDR2 from the germline V gene are MNHEY and SMNVEV (reference sequence).

This clone has just a few counts. The chain joins TRBV4-2 to TRBJ1-2; D ambiguous. Trimming cost V 0 bases and J 4 bases, with 9 bases left between them. Germline-derived CDR1 and CDR2 are LGHNA and YNFKEQ. This CDR3 is built from 14 residues. The CDR3 nucleotides read TGTGCCAGCAGCCAAGAAGCGGACGGCTATGGCTACACCTTC. Encoded protein: CASSQEADGYGYTF.

Worth noting for this clone: One junction end disagrees with the germline gene, perhaps due to a read error. This chain connects TRBV18 to TRBJ1-2, with a tentative D call TRBD1 (5 bases). The CDR3 has 12 residues. CDR1 KGHSH and CDR2 LQKENI come from the germline V gene. The CDR3 nucleotides read TGTGCCAGCTCACCACAGGGGCAGGGCAAGTTCTTC. This gives the protein CASSPQGQGKFF.

V gene TRBV25-1 combines with J gene TRBJ1-1; no clear D gene. Germline V CDR1 and CDR2: MGHDK, SYGVNS. The CDR3 totals 15 residues. V was shortened by 4 bases and J by 1 base, with 13 bases between the two germline ends. The CDR3 DNA is TGTGCCAGCAGTGGGCCAGACTTTCCGAACACTGAAGCTTTCTTT. As protein: CASSGPDFPNTEAFF. Together with reference TRBV25-1 and TRBJ1-1, the CDR3 gives the full variable domain: EADIYQTPRYLVIGTGKKITLECSQTMGHDKMYWYQQDPGMELHLIHYSYGVNSTEKGDLSSESTVSRIRTEHFPLTLESARPSHTSQYLCASSGPDFPNTEAFFGQGTRLTVV.

The V call is TRBV12-3 or TRBV12-4, the J call TRBJ1-5; the match to TRBD1 covers 9 bases. After removal of 6 bases from V and 7 bases from J, the junction contained 4 bases not matched to a gene. The CDR3 length is 13 residues. DNA of the CDR3: TGTGCCAGCAGAGGACAGGGGAAGCAGCCCCAGCATTTT. Its protein is CASRGQGKQPQHF.

The V and J genes are TRBV30 and TRBJ2-7; 7 nucleotides line up with TRBD2. This CDR3 has 14 amino acids. Germline-derived CDR1 and CDR2 are GTSNPN and SVGIG (reference sequence). Trimming cost V 4 bases and J 5 bases; bases outside gene matches: 11. Written as DNA, the CDR3 is TGTGCCTGGACGGGCGGGGGAGGAGGTGACGAGCAGTACTTC. It encodes CAWTGGGGGDEQYF.

This clone was detected once. This CDR3 reads CASSQDKGQGQPQHF. The CDR3 DNA sequence: TGTGCCAGCAGCCAAGACAAGGGGCAGGGTCAGCCCCAGCATTTT. The V gene is TRBV4-2, the J gene TRBJ1-5, with a possible D match to TRBD1 (5 bases). The V gene lost 0 bases and the J gene lost 6 bases, with 12 bases spanning the gap. This CDR3 region has 15 residues. CDR1 LGHNA and CDR2 YNFKEQ come from the germline V gene.

A note on this clone: Its ends do not fully match the called genes, so a read error is possible. The chain links TRBV7-7 to TRBJ2-2; 11 bases are a match to TRBD2. Germline V gives CDR1 SSHAT, CDR2 FNYEAQ (reference sequence). The CDR3 has 16 residues. This CDR3 reads CASSLGTSGNTGELFF. The DNA of the CDR3 is TGTGCTAGCAGCTTAGGGACTAGCGGAAACACCGGGGAGCTGTTTTTT.

V is TRBV7-6 and J is TRBJ1-3; D might be TRBD1 (5 bases). CDR1 is SGHVS, CDR2 FNYEAQ, per germline. This CDR3 spans 16 amino acids. The V end lost 3 bases, the J end lost 3 bases, and 15 bases lay between the germline ends. The CDR3 loop reads CASSFAGSYGGNTIYF. The CDR3 DNA follows: TGTGCCAGCAGCTTTGCAGGGTCCTACGGTGGAAACACCATATATTTT.

In this sample, this clone turned up a few times. The chain recombines TRBV30 with TRBJ2-1; 10 bases line up with TRBD2. The CDR3 contains 16 residues. Losses at the gene ends were 5 bases for V and 7 bases for J; bases not matched to a gene: 14. Germline V CDR1 and CDR2: GTSNPN, SVGIG (reference sequence). CDR3 sequence reads: CAWEPLSGRAWNEQFF. The CDR3 DNA follows: TGTGCCTGGGAACCTCTAAGCGGGAGGGCCTGGAATGAGCAGTTCTTC. The whole variable domain, filled in from reference TRBV30 and TRBJ2-1, reads SQTIHQWPATLVQPVGSPLSLECTVEGTSNPNLYWYRQAAGRGLQLLFYSVGIGQISSEVPQNLSASRPQDRQFILSSKKLLLSDSGFYLCAWEPLSGRAWNEQFFGPGTRLTVL.

The V and J genes are TRBV7-9 and TRBJ1-1; D possibly corresponds to TRBD1 (6 bases). Germline V CDR1 and CDR2: SEHNR, FQNEAQ (reference sequence). The CDR3 sequence is 13 residues long. Between the trimmed V and J ends, which lost 5 bases and 6 bases, there was a span of 13 bases. CDR3 sequence (DNA): TGTGCCAGCAGCCCCGGGGCAGGGGCTGAAGCTTTCTTT. It is translated as CASSPGAGAEAFF.

CDR3 sequence: CATSEMRGGLADTQYF. CDR3 in DNA: TGTGCCACCAGTGAAATGCGGGGGGGCCTTGCAGATACGCAGTATTTT. This chain connects TRBV24-1 to TRBJ2-3; 9 nucleotides align to TRBD2. The CDR3 runs to 16 residues. Losses at the gene ends were 4 bases for V and 4 bases for J; bases not matched to a gene: 8. CDR1 KGHDR and CDR2 SFDVKD come from the germline V gene.